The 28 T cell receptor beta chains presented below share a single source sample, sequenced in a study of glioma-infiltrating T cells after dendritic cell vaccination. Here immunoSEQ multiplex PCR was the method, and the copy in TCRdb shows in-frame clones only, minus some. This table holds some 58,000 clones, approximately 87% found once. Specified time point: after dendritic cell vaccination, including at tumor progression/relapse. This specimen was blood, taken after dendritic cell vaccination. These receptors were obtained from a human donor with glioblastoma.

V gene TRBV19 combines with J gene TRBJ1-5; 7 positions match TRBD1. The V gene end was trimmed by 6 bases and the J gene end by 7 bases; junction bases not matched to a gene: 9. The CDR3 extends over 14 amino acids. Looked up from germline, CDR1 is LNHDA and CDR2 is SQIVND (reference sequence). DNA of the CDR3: TGTGCCAGTAGAGGACAGGAGGTAGGGCAGCCCCAGCATTTT. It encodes CASRGQEVGQPQHF. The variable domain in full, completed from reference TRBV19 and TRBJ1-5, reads DGGITQSPKYLFRKEGQNVTLSCEQNLNHDAMYWYRQDPGQGLRLIYYSQIVNDFQKGDIAEGYSVSREKKESFPLTVTSAQKNPTAFYLCASRGQEVGQPQHFGDGTRLSIL.

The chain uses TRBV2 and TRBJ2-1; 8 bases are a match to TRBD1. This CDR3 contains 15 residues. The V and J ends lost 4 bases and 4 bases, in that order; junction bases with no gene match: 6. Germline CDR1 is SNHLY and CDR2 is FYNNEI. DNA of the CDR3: TGTGCCAGCAGTGTCCAAGGGACAGGATACAATGAGCAGTTCTTC. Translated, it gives CASSVQGTGYNEQFF. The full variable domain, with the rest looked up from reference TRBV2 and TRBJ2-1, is EPEVTQTPSHQVTQMGQEVILRCVPISNHLYFYWYRQILGQKVEFLVSFYNNEISEKSEIFDDQFSVERPDGSNFTLKIRSTKLEDSAMYFCASSVQGTGYNEQFFGPGTRLTVL.

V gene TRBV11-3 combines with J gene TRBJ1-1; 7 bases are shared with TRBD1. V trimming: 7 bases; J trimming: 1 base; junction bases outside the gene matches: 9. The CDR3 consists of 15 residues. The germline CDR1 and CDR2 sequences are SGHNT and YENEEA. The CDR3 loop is CASTSSGGRNTEAFF. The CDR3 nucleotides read TGTGCCAGCACCTCGTCAGGGGGAAGGAACACTGAAGCTTTCTTT.

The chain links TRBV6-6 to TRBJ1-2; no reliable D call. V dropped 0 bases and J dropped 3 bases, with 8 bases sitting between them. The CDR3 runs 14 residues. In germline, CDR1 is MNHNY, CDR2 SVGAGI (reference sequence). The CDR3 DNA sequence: TGTGCCAGCAGTTACTCGGGCAGTGACTATGGCTACACCTTC. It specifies CASSYSGSDYGYTF.

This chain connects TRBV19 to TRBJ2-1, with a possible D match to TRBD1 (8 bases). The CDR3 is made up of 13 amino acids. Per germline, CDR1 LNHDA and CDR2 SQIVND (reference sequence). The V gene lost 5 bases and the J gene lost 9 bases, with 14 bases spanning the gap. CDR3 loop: CASSVQGGVEQFF. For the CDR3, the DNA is TGTGCCAGTAGTGTACAGGGGGGGGTTGAGCAGTTCTTC. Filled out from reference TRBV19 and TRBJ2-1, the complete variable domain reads DGGITQSPKYLFRKEGQNVTLSCEQNLNHDAMYWYRQDPGQGLRLIYYSQIVNDFQKGDIAEGYSVSREKKESFPLTVTSAQKNPTAFYLCASSVQGGVEQFFGPGTRLTVL.

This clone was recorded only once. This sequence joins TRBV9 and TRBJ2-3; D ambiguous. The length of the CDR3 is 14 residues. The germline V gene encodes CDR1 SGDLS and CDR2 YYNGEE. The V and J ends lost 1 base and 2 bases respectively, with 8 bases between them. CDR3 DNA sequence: TGTGCCAGCAGCGTAAAGCAACTCACAGATACGCAGTATTTT. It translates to CASSVKQLTDTQYF.

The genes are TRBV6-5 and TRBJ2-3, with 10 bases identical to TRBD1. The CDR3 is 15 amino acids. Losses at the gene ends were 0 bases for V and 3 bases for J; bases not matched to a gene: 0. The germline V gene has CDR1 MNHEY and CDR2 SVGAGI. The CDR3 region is CASSYSGQGTDTQYF. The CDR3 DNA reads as TGTGCCAGCAGTTACTCGGGACAGGGGACAGATACGCAGTATTTT.

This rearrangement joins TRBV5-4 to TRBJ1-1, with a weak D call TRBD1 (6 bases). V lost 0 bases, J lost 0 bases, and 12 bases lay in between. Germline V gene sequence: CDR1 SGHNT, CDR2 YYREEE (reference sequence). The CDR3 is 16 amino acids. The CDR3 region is CASSLAGGRMNTEAFF. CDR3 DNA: TGTGCCAGCAGCTTGGCTGGGGGCCGGATGAACACTGAAGCTTTCTTT.

This CDR3 is CSAQGVVGYTF. CDR3 sequence (DNA): TGCAGTGCCCAGGGGGTGGTTGGCTACACCTTC. The J gene is TRBJ1-2, the V gene TRBV20-1, with TRBD1 matching 7 bases. Looked up from germline, CDR1 is DFQATT and CDR2 is SNEGSKA (reference sequence). The CDR3 consists of 11 residues. The ends lost 6 bases at V and 7 bases at J; junction bases unmatched: 5.

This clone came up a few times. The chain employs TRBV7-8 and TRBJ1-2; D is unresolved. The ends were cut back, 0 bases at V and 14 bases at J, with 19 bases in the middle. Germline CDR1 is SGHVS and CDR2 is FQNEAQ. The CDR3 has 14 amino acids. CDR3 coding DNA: TGTGCCAGCAGCTTAGCCGGCGAGGAAGCGGTAGTAACCTTC. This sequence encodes CASSLAGEEAVVTF.

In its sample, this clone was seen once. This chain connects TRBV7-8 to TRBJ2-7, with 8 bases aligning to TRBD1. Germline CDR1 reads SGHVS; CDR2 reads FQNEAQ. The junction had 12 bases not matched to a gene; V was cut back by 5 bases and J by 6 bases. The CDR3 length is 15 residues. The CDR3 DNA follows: TGTGCCAGCAGCAAAGCTCGGGACAGGAGTTCCGAGCAGTACTTC. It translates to CASSKARDRSSEQYF. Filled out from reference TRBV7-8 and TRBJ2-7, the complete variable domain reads GAGVSQSPRYKVAKRGQDVALRCDPISGHVSLFWYQQALGQGPEFLTYFQNEAQLDKSGLPSDRFFAERPEGSVSTLKIQRTQQEDSAVYLCASSKARDRSSEQYFGPGTRLTVT.

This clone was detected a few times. DNA for the CDR3: TGTGCCAGCAGATATACAGGAACCGACTCCTACGAGCAGTACTTC. It is translated as CASRYTGTDSYEQYF. The chain has TRBV6-6 and TRBJ2-7; possible D gene TRBD1, 5 bases. Germline V gives CDR1 MNHNY, CDR2 SVGAGI (reference sequence). Trimming removed 6 bases from V and 0 bases from J, with 15 bases in between. The CDR3 extends over 15 amino acids.

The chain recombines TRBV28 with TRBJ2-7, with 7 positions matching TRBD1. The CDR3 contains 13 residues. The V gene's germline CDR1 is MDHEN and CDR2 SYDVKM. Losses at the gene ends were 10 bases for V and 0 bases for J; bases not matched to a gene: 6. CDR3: CAILDRTSYEQYF. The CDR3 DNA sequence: TGTGCCATCTTGGACAGGACCTCCTACGAGCAGTACTTC.

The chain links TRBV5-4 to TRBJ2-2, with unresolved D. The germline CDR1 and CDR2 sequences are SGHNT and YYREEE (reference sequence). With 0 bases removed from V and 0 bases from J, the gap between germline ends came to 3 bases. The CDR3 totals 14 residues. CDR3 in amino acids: CASSLGPNTGELFF. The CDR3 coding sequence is TGTGCCAGCAGCTTGGGGCCGAACACCGGGGAGCTGTTTTTT.

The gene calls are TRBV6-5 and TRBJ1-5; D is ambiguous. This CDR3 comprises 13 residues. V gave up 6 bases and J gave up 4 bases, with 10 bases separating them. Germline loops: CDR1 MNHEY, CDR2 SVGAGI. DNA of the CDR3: TGTGCCAGCAGACCAGACACTAATCAGCCCCAGCATTTT. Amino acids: CASRPDTNQPQHF.

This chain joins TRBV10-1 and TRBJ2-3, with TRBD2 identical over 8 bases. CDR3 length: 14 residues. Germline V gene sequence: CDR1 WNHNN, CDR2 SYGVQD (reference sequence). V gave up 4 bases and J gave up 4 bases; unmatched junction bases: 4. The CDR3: CASSAGLVSDTQYF. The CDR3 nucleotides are TGCGCCAGCAGTGCGGGACTAGTCTCAGATACGCAGTATTTT.

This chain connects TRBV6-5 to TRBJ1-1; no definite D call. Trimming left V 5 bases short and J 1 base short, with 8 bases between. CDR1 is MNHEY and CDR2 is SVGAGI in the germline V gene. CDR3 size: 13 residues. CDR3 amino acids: CASSIYRNTEAFF. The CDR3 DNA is TGTGCCAGCAGTATATACAGGAACACTGAAGCTTTCTTT.

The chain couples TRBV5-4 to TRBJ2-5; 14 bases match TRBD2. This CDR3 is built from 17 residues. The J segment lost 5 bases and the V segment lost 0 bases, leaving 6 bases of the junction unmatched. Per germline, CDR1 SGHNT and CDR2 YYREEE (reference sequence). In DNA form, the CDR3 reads TGTGCCAGCAGCTTGGGGACTAGCGGGGGGAGGGGTGAGACCCAGTACTTC. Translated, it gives CASSLGTSGGRGETQYF.

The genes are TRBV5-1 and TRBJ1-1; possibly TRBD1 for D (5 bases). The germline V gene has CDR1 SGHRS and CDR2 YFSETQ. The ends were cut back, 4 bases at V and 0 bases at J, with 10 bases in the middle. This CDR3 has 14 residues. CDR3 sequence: CASSGGGVNTEAFF. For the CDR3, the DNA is TGCGCCAGCAGCGGGGGGGGAGTGAACACTGAAGCTTTCTTT.

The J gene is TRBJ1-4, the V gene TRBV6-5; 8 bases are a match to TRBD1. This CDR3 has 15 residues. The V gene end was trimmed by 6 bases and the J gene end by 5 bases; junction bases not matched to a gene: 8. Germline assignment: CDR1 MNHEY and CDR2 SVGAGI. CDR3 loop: CASSLDRVKNEKLFF. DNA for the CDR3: TGTGCCAGCAGCCTGGACAGGGTTAAAAATGAAAAACTGTTTTTT.

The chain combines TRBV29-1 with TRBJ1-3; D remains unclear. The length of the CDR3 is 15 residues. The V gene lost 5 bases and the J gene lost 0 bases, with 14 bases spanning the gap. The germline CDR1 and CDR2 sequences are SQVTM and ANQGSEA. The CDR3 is CSVIRAGSSGNTIYF. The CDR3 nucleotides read TGCAGCGTTATCAGAGCAGGAAGCTCTGGAAACACCATATATTTT.

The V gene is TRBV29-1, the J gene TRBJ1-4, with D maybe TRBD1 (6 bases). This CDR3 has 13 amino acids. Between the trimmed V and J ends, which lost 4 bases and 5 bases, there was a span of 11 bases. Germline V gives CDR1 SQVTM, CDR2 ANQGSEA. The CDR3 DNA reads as TGCAGCGTTGGGGGGCAGGGAAATGAAAAACTGTTTTTT. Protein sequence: CSVGGQGNEKLFF.

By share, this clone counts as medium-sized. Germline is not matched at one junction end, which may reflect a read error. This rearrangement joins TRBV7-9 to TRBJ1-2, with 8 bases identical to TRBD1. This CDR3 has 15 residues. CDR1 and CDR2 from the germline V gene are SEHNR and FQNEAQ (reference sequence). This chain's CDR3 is CASRTVGDRAGGSTF. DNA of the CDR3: TGTGCCAGCAGGACTGTGGGTGATCGGGCAGGGGGCTCCACCTTC.

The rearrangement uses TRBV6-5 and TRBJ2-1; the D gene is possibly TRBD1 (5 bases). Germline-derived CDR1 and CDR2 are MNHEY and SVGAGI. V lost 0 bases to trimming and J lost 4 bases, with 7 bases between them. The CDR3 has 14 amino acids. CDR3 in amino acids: CASSYSDSYNEQFF. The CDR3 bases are TGTGCCAGCAGTTACTCCGACAGTTACAATGAGCAGTTCTTC.

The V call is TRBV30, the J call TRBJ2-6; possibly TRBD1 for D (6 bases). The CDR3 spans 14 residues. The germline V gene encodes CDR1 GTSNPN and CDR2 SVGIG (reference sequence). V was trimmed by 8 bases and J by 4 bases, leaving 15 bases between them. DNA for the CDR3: TGTGCCAGCTACAGGGTGGCAGGGGCCAACGTCCTGACTTTC. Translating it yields CASYRVAGANVLTF.

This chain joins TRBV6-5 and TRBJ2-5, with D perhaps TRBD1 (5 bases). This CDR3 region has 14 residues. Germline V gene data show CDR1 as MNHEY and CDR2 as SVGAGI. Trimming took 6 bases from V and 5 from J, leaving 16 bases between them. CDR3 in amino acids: CASSPIDSIETQYF. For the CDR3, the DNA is TGTGCCAGCAGCCCGATCGACAGTATTGAGACCCAGTACTTC.

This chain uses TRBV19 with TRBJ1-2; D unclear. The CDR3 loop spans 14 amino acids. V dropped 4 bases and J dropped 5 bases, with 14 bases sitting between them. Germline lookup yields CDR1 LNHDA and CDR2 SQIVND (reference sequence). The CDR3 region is CASSTLRGDYGYTF. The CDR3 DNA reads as TGTGCCAGTAGTACGCTTCGAGGTGATTATGGCTACACCTTC.

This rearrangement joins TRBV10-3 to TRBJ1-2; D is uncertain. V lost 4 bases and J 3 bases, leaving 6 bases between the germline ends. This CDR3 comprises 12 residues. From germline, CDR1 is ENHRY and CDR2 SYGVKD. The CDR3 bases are TGTGCCATCAGTGTCGAGGACTATGGCTACACCTTC. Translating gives CAISVEDYGYTF.